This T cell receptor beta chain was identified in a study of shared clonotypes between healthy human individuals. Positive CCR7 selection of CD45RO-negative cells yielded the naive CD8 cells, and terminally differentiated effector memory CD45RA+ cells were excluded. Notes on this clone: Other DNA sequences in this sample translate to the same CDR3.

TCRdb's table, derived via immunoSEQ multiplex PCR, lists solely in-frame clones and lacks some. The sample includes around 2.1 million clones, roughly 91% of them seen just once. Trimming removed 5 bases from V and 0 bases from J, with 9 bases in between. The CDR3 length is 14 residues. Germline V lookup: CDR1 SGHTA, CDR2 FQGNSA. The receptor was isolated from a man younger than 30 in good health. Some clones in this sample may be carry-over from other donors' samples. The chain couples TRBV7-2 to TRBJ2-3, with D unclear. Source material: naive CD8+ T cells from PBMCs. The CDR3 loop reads CASSPRSSTDTQYF. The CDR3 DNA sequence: TGTGCCAGCAGCCCCCGCAGCAGCACAGATACGCAGTATTTT. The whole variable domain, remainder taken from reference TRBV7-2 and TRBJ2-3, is GAGVSQSPSNKVTEKGKDVELRCDPISGHTALYWYRQSLGQGLEFLIYFQGNSAPDKSGLPSDRFSAERTGGSVSTLTIQRTQQEDSAVYLCASSPRSSTDTQYFGPGTRLTVL.